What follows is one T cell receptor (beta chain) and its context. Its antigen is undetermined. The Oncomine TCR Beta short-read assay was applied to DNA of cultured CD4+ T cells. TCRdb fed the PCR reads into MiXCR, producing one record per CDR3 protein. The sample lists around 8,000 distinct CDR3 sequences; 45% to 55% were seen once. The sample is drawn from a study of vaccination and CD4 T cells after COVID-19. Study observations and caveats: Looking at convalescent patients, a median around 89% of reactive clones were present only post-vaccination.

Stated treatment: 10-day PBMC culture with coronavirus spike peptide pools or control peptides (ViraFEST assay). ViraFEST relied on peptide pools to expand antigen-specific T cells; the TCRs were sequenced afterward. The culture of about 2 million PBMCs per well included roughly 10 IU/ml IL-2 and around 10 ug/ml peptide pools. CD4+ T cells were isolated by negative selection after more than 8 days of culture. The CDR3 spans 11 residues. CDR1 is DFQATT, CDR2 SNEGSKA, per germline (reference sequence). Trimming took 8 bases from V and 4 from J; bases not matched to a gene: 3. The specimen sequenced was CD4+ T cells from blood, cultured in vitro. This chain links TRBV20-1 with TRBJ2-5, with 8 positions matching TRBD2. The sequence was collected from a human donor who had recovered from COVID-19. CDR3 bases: TGCAGTTCCCTAGCGGGAGAGACCCAGTACTTC. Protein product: CSSLAGETQYF.